This entry lists 21 T cell receptor beta chains sequenced from one sample in a study of blood T cells in healthy people across ages (dated by TCRdb to the mid-2010s). Libraries were made using 5' RACE. TCRdb lists the instrument as Illumina HiSeq 2500. The second PCR ran for roughly 7 to 11 cycles and used a J-beta primer mix along with a sample-barcoded 5' primer. TCRdb passed the public sequencing reads through fastp at Q25 and MiXCR, retaining productive beta sequences. Identical CDR3 proteins give one entry, which carries the most common genes and DNA. The sample table lists hundreds of thousands of distinct CDR3 sequences, roughly 21% of them with a count of one. Jointly, the top ten make up 3.6% of the sample. Specimen: blood. The receptors derive from a man between 65 and 79 years old in good health.

The CDR3 DNA sequence: TGCGCCAGCAGCTGGGCGGGTGAGGATACGCAGTATTTT. Protein: CASSWAGEDTQYF. This chain uses TRBV5-1 with TRBJ2-3, with D possibly being TRBD2 (5 bases). V was cut by 3 bases and J by 6 bases, with 11 bases left in between. Germline-derived CDR1 and CDR2 are SGHRS and YFSETQ. The CDR3 has 13 amino acids.

This clonotype was counted a few times. The gene calls are TRBV3-1 and TRBJ2-7; possibly TRBD1 for D (6 bases). Germline V CDR1 and CDR2: LGHDT, YNNKEL (reference sequence). The CDR3 has 12 amino acids. The V end was cut by 4 bases, the J end by 9 bases, with 13 bases between. Here the CDR3 DNA reads TGTGCCAGCAGCCGCAAGGGGGACGGGCAGTACTTC. Its translation is CASSRKGDGQYF.

The gene calls are TRBV2 and TRBJ2-5, with 8 positions matching TRBD2. The germline CDR1 and CDR2 sequences are SNHLY and FYNNEI. Trimming at V came to 5 bases and at J to 5 bases, leaving 7 bases not matched to a gene. This CDR3 has 14 amino acids. CDR3 in DNA: TGTGCCAGCAGTCGCGGGGGGACACCGGAGACCCAGTACTTC. Amino acid sequence: CASSRGGTPETQYF.

As for this clonotype: One junction end does not reproduce the germline sequence, and a read error may be involved. The chain combines TRBV7-6 with TRBJ2-1, with 10 bases matching TRBD2. Germline V gives CDR1 SGHVS, CDR2 FNYEAQ. The CDR3 consists of 15 residues. The CDR3 bases are TGTGCCGGCAGCACATCTAGCGGGAGTTACAATGAGCAGTTCTTC. This translates into CAGSTSSGSYNEQFF. Full variable domain (remainder filled in from reference TRBV7-6 and TRBJ2-1): GAGVSQSPRYKVTKRGQDVALRCDPISGHVSLYWYRQALGQGPEFLTYFNYEAQQDKSGLPNDRFSAERPEGSISTLTIQRTEQRDSAMYRCAGSTSSGSYNEQFFGPGTRLTVL.

In regard to this clonotype: A much larger clonotype is one base distant, so this may be a read error. V gene TRBV20-1 combines with J gene TRBJ2-5, with 11 bases that match TRBD1. Germline CDR1 DFQATT, CDR2 SNEGSKA (reference sequence). The ends lost 5 bases at V and 5 bases at J; junction bases unmatched: 7. The CDR3 is 14 amino acids. The CDR3 bases are TGCAGTGCTTCGGGGACAGGGGGATGGGAGACCCAGTACTTC. Amino acid sequence: CSASGTGGWETQYF.

Turning to this clonotype: Relative to the germline gene, one junction end is altered; a read error may explain this. J is TRBJ1-6 and V is TRBV12-3 or TRBV12-4; D is undetermined. This CDR3 contains 13 residues. This CDR3 is CASSPAYNSPPHF. CDR3 sequence (DNA): TGTGCCAGCAGCCCGGCTTATAATTCACCCCCCCACTTT.

The chain couples TRBV6-2 or TRBV6-3 to TRBJ2-1, with TRBD2 as a possible D gene (6 bases). The V gene's germline CDR1 is MNHEY and CDR2 SVGEGT. This CDR3 spans 16 amino acids. V was pared by 9 bases and J by 6 bases, with 24 bases between. CDR3 nucleotides: TGTGCCAGTGACTCCCAGGGCCGCGGGATGGTCAATGAGCAGTTCTTC. Encoded protein: CASDSQGRGMVNEQFF.

The chain joins TRBV4-3 to TRBJ2-7; D is undetermined. The CDR3 consists of 15 residues. V lost 0 bases and J 2 bases, leaving 11 bases between the germline ends. The germline V gene encodes CDR1 LGHNA and CDR2 YSLEER. The CDR3 nucleotides are TGCGCCAGCAGCCAAGATCGACGCGGAGCCTACGAGCAGTACTTC. Translated: CASSQDRRGAYEQYF.

About this clonotype itself: This may stem from a read error, because a much larger clone lies one nucleotide away. V gene TRBV20-1 combines with J gene TRBJ2-1; D unclear. The V end was cut by 5 bases, the J end by 7 bases, with 6 bases between. This CDR3 contains 10 residues. Germline V gene sequence: CDR1 DFQATT, CDR2 SNEGSKA (reference sequence). CDR3 amino acids: CSAVRNEQFF. The CDR3 nucleotides are TGCAGTGCTGTCAGGAATGAGCAGTTCTTC.

This clonotype was found many times. The rearrangement links TRBV11-2 to TRBJ2-7, with TRBD1 as a possible D gene (6 bases). The CDR3 consists of 13 residues. V was clipped by 2 bases and J by 12 bases, with 17 bases between them. Germline V lookup: CDR1 SGHAT, CDR2 FQNNGV. The DNA for the CDR3 is TGTGCCAGCAGCTTATCGCAGACAGGTCTTTGGTACTTC. Its translation: CASSLSQTGLWYF.

This clonotype came up a few times. The chain carries TRBV12-3 or TRBV12-4 and TRBJ2-1, with D hard to call. Deletions cut 0 bases from V and 2 bases from J, with 8 bases between. The CDR3 is 15 amino acids. DNA for the CDR3: TGTGCCAGCAGTTTAGCGCTGCTGGCCTACAATGAGCAGTTCTTC. It codes for CASSLALLAYNEQFF.

This clonotype was picked up a small number of times. The chain links TRBV5-5 to TRBJ1-3; perhaps TRBD1 as D (5 bases). This CDR3 spans 15 amino acids. The V gene lost 4 bases and the J gene lost 3 bases, with 14 bases spanning the gap. Germline V gives CDR1 SGHKS, CDR2 YYEKEE (reference sequence). The CDR3 is CASSRETESGNTIYF. The CDR3 coding sequence is TGTGCCAGCAGCCGAGAGACAGAGAGTGGAAACACCATATATTTT.

The chain has TRBV5-1 and TRBJ2-1, with 10 bases lining up with TRBD1. The V gene's germline CDR1 is SGHRS and CDR2 YFSETQ. The CDR3 is 15 residues long. The junction had 3 bases not matched to a gene; V was cut back by 0 bases and J by 6 bases. CDR3 amino acids: CASSLGDRGSNEQFF. The CDR3, as DNA: TGCGCCAGCAGCTTGGGGGACAGGGGATCCAATGAGCAGTTCTTC.

This clonotype was seen more than once but under ten times. This chain connects TRBV5-5 to TRBJ2-7; TRBD1 matches 7 bases. Germline values: CDR1 SGHKS, CDR2 YYEKEE (reference sequence). CDR3 size: 14 residues. V lost 3 bases, J lost 9 bases, and 12 bases stayed unmatched. This CDR3 is CASSSDRVGVGQYF. The CDR3 DNA sequence: TGTGCCAGCAGCTCTGACAGGGTCGGGGTGGGGCAGTACTTC. The whole variable domain, filled in from reference TRBV5-5 and TRBJ2-7, reads DAGVTQSPTHLIKTRGQQVTLRCSPISGHKSVSWYQQVLGQGPQFIFQYYEKEERGRGNFPDRFSARQFPNYSSELNVNALLLGDSALYLCASSSDRVGVGQYFGPGTRLTVT.

The chain has TRBV28 and TRBJ2-7; possible D gene TRBD2, 5 bases. The V gene lost 4 bases and the J gene lost 4 bases, with 14 bases spanning the gap. The CDR3 sequence is 14 residues long. Germline values: CDR1 MDHEN, CDR2 SYDVKM. In DNA form, the CDR3 reads TGTGCCAGCAGTTCGGGCAGTGCGGGTTACGAGCAGTACTTC. Its protein is CASSSGSAGYEQYF.

This chain joins TRBV6-6 and TRBJ2-5; 8 bases are a match to TRBD2. Matching the DNA end better, TRBJ2-7 makes the J call doubtful. Germline V lookup: CDR1 MNHNY, CDR2 SVGAGI (reference sequence). The CDR3 has 14 amino acids. The CDR3 coding sequence is TGTGCCAGCAGACTAGCGGCCTTAGATAGCGAGCAGTACTTC. Translation: CASRLAALDSEQYF.

About this clonotype: An end of the junction does not agree with germline; a read error may underlie this. V and J are TRBV6-6 and TRBJ2-4; no clear D. Germline loops: CDR1 MNHNY, CDR2 SVGAGI (reference sequence). This CDR3 is built from 11 residues. In DNA, the CDR3 is TGCGCCAGCATCGTCAAAAACATTCAGTACTTC. The encoded protein is CASIVKNIQYF.

This sequence joins TRBV11-1 and TRBJ2-1, with TRBD2 matching 9 bases. Near its end, the DNA agrees better with TRBJ2-5, so the J call may be wrong. CDR3 length: 17 amino acids. Germline-derived CDR1 and CDR2 are SGHAT and FQDESV (reference sequence). As DNA, the CDR3 is TGTGCCAGCAGCTTCGTCGCGGGAGGGCTAAGCCAAGAGACCCAGTACTTC. Protein sequence: CASSFVAGGLSQETQYF.

This clonotype was observed at least ten times. The chain joins TRBV10-3 to TRBJ2-5; 10 bases agree with TRBD1. J was trimmed by 1 base and V by 6 bases; bases with no gene match: 14. This CDR3 spans 18 amino acids. Germline V gives CDR1 ENHRY, CDR2 SYGVKD. CDR3 region: CAISLGTGVSDSQETQYF. The CDR3 DNA sequence: TGTGCCATCAGCCTGGGGACAGGGGTTTCGGATTCCCAAGAGACCCAGTACTTC.

This clonotype was seen only a few times. Compared with germline, one end of the junction differs, possibly owing to a read error. The chain is built from TRBV30 and TRBJ1-5, with D perhaps matching TRBD1 (5 bases). Germline V gives CDR1 GTSNPN, CDR2 SVGIG (reference sequence). The CDR3 spans 13 residues. CDR3 coding DNA: TGTGTCTGGAGTGTTGGAGGGGTTCAGCCCCAGCATTTT. This translates into CVWSVGGVQPQHF.

The sample holds many counts of this clonotype. V is TRBV7-2 and J is TRBJ2-5; D unresolved. Germline V CDR1 and CDR2: SGHTA, FQGNSA. The CDR3 totals 15 residues. Deletions cut 0 bases from V and 1 base from J, with 9 bases between. This chain's CDR3 is CASSLAGWSQETQYF. CDR3 nucleotides: TGTGCCAGCAGCTTAGCGGGGTGGTCCCAAGAGACCCAGTACTTC.